This T cell receptor beta chain was identified during a study of T cells after posttransplantation cyclophosphamide. Whole-study results and caveats: Donor CD8+ memory clones often dominated recipient blood repertoires at later times. TRB overlap between skin or GI tissue T cells and blood was limited. After PTCy, TRB diversity resembled that of CNI/methotrexate controls.

Clones were sequenced by immunoSEQ multiplex PCR, and TCRdb holds only the in-frame ones, with some missing. The data show tens of thousands of clones, more than 70% seen once. Of note for this clone: Its specificity is not known.

Deletions cut 3 bases from V and 0 bases from J, with 11 bases between. Germline V gene sequence: CDR1 SGHVS, CDR2 FQNEAQ. The CDR3 sequence is 16 residues long. This chain connects TRBV7-8 to TRBJ2-2; a weak D match, TRBD2 (7 bases). The receptor comes from a woman aged 60 to 75 with a blood cancer, CMV-positive, and with a related stem cell donor. Sequenced material: PBMCs. In DNA, the CDR3 is TGTGCCAGCAGCTTCTCGGGGGGCACGAACACCGGGGAGCTGTTTTTT. Residues: CASSFSGGTNTGELFF.